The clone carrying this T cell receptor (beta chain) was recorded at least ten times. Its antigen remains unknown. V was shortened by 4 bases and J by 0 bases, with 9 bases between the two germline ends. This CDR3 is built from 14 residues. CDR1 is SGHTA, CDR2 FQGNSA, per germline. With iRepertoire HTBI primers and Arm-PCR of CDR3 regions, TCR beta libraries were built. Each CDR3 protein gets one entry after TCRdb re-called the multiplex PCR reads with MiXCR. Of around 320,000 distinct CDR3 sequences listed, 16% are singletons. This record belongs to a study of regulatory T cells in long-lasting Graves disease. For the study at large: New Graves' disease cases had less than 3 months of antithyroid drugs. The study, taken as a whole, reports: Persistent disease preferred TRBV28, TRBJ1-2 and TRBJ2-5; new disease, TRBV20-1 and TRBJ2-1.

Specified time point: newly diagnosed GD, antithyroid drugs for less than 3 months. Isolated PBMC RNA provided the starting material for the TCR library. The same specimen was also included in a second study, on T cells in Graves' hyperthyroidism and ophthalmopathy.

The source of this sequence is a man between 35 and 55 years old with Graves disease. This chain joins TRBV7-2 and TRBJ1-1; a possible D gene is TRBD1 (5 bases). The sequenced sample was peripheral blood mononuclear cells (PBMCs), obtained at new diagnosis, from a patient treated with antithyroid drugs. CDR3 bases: TGTGCCAGCAGCTGGGACGGATTGAACACTGAAGCTTTCTTT. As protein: CASSWDGLNTEAFF.